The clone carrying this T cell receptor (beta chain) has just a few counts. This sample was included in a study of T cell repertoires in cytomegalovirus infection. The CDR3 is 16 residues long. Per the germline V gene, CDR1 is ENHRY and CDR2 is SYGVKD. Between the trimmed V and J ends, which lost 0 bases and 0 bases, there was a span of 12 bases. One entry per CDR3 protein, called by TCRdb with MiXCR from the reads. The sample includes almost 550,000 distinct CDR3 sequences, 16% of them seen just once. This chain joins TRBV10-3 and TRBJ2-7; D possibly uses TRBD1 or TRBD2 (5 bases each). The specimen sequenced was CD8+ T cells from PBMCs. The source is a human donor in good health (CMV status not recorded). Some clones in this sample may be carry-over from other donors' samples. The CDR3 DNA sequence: TGTGCCATCAGTGAGTCTGGGGGTCCTCCCTCCTACGAGCAGTACTTC. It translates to CAISESGGPPSYEQYF.